The rows below give T cell receptor beta chains drawn from one sample of a study of OX40 agonist ivuxolimab in advanced cancers. Sequencing was performed with immunoSEQ multiplex PCR; in TCRdb, only in-frame clones are kept and a portion is missing. The table has some 58,000 clones, 70% to 90% seen once. The specimen comprised CD4+ or CD8+ T cells sorted from blood, sampled in a trial of the OX40 agonist ivuxolimab. These receptors came from an adult with an advanced solid tumor such as melanoma, head and neck, liver or kidney cancer. The CDR3 runs from the conserved cysteine through the conserved F or W.

j_call v_call cdr3_aa
TRBJ2-3 TRBV7-9 CASSLTSGPWTQYF
TRBJ2-3 TRBV7-8 CASSLEVPTSRNTDTQYF
TRBJ1-5 TRBV30 CAWSVRGQPQHF
TRBJ2-1 TRBV11-3 CASSLGLADHNEQFF
TRBJ2-1 TRBV2 CASRIAGALYNEQFF
TRBJ1-1 TRBV14 CASSQDLGLVWTEAFF
TRBJ2-1 TRBV11-1 CASSLVRGYNEQFF
TRBJ1-5 TRBV5-8 CASSSLSRADQPQHF
TRBJ2-3 TRBV6-5 CASSYNSRTDTQYF
TRBJ1-4 TRBV7-9 CASSLELGGEKLFF
TRBJ1-5 TRBV5-1 CASSLAGSGNQPQHF
TRBJ2-7 TRBV10-3 CAISEFYEQYF
TRBJ2-5 TRBV11-3 CASSCLWEGLWGETQYF
TRBJ2-1 TRBV2 CASSEDNEQFF
TRBJ1-1 TRBV18 CASSPNGFRDKGAFF
TRBJ2-4 TRBV4-2 CASSQVGGKNIQYF
TRBJ2-5 TRBV7-8 CASSLRRAGETQYF
TRBJ1-5 TRBV6-5 CASSYKGVGNQPQHF
TRBJ2-1 TRBV2 CASSARVSYNEQFF
TRBJ1-1 TRBV6-6 CASNLQGMQAFF
TRBJ2-6 TRBV6-1 CASSEQISGANVLTF
TRBJ2-7 TRBV19 CASSPRGLGGEQYF
TRBJ2-5 TRBV18 CASSPNRQGGEETQYF
TRBJ1-4 TRBV28 CASSPIGPSGKLFF
TRBJ2-7 TRBV30 CASDKGAGQYF
TRBJ1-2 TRBV28 CASSNANRGARGYTF
TRBJ2-7 TRBV9 CASSGNSYEQYF
TRBJ2-5 TRBV18 CASSRRLTGTGGIRETQYF
TRBJ1-2 TRBV6-5 CASSRDGNYGYTF
TRBJ1-5 TRBV4-1 CASSQGLVSGGSQPQHF
TRBJ2-2 TRBV7-8 CASSYILLAGGPNTGELFF
TRBJ1-4 TRBV19 CASSPGTENEKLFF
TRBJ2-2 TRBV7-9 CASIPQSTPTGELFF
TRBJ2-7 TRBV9 CASSVGGTNYEQYF
TRBJ2-5 TRBV11-2 CASSLGGLSKETQYF
TRBJ1-1 TRBV18 CASSPPGGLNTEAFF
TRBJ1-5 TRBV19 CASSRQEYQPQHF
TRBJ2-3 TRBV27 CASSPGLAGDRKKNQDTDTQYF
TRBJ1-1 TRBV6-4 CASSDLPGTGPHDGSAFF
TRBJ2-1 TRBV10-1 CASSRTLGRQFF
TRBJ2-2 TRBV28 CASSFFTGGSGELFF
TRBJ2-3 TRBV27 CASSPRTYFSTDTQYF
TRBJ2-3 TRBV4-3 CASSQDVGQGADTQYF
TRBJ1-6 TRBV6-6 CASLPDDRDSPLHF
TRBJ2-5 TRBV5-1 CASSPAYHSRETQYF
TRBJ2-3 TRBV19 CASSRGLNADTQYF